A single sample gave rise to the 26 T cell receptor beta chains below, sequenced in a study of T cell repertoires in cytomegalovirus infection. The antigens of these receptors remain unknown. TCRdb fed the reads into MiXCR, producing one record per CDR3 protein. The table lists 400,000 to 600,000 distinct CDR3 sequences, approximately 46% of them singletons. The source material was cultured PBMCs, sampled from culture after CMV antigen stimulation. These receptors were collected from a human donor in good health (CMV status not recorded). Some clones in this sample may be carry-over from other donors' samples.

The chain employs TRBV4-1 and TRBJ2-7; TRBD1 agrees at 9 bases. The ends lost 0 bases at V and 3 bases at J; junction bases unmatched: 3. CDR3 length equals 15 residues. Germline CDR1 and CDR2: MGHRA and YSYEKL. CDR3 sequence: CASSQEDRGGYEQYF. CDR3 nucleotide sequence: TGCGCCAGCAGCCAAGAGGACAGGGGAGGCTACGAGCAGTACTTC.

This clonotype was recorded a few times. The rearrangement joins TRBV11-2 to TRBJ1-5; a possible D gene is TRBD1 (5 bases). Germline V gives CDR1 SGHAT, CDR2 FQNNGV. Deletions cut 4 bases from V and 3 bases from J, with 7 bases between. The CDR3 is made up of 13 amino acids. The CDR3 region is CASSSTDNQPQHF. CDR3 coding DNA: TGTGCCAGCAGCTCGACAGACAATCAGCCCCAGCATTTT.

The CDR3 sequence: CASRPDITGELFF. CDR3 sequence (DNA): TGTGCCAGCAGACCCGACATAACCGGGGAGCTGTTTTTT. V is TRBV6-6 and J is TRBJ2-2; no reliable D call. This CDR3 contains 13 residues. Trimming removed 6 bases at V and 5 bases at J, with 10 bases between. Germline-derived CDR1 and CDR2 are MNHNY and SVGAGI (reference sequence).

The rearrangement joins TRBV6-1 to TRBJ2-1; 7 positions agree with TRBD2. CDR3 length: 16 amino acids. CDR1 and CDR2 from the germline V gene are MNHNS and SASEGT. With V trimmed by 5 bases and J by 5 bases, 12 bases remained unmatched. The CDR3 coding sequence is TGTGCCAGCAGTTCCCCCCTCAGCGGGGCTAACAATGAGCAGTTCTTC. Its translation is CASSSPLSGANNEQFF.

This chain joins TRBV6-5 and TRBJ2-1; 8 nucleotides agree with TRBD1. The V and J ends lost 2 bases and 5 bases, in that order; junction bases with no gene match: 5. This CDR3 contains 15 residues. The germline V gene has CDR1 MNHEY and CDR2 SVGAGI. CDR3 region: CASSYTRDRNNEQFF. CDR3 sequence (DNA): TGTGCCAGCAGTTACACCCGGGACAGGAACAATGAGCAGTTCTTC.

V usage is TRBV7-2 and J usage is TRBJ1-2; unclear D gene. This CDR3 comprises 11 residues. From germline, CDR1 is SGHTA and CDR2 FQGNSA. V was trimmed by 3 bases and J by 8 bases, leaving 7 bases between them. The CDR3 protein is CASSLTSGYTF. The CDR3 coding sequence is TGTGCCAGCAGCTTGACATCCGGCTACACCTTC. Complete variable domain (other parts from reference TRBV7-2 and TRBJ1-2): GAGVSQSPSNKVTEKGKDVELRCDPISGHTALYWYRQSLGQGLEFLIYFQGNSAPDKSGLPSDRFSAERTGGSVSTLTIQRTQQEDSAVYLCASSLTSGYTFGSGTRLTVV.

A note on this clonotype: A read error may produce the germline difference seen at one junction end. DNA of the CDR3: TGTGCCAGCAGACAAGGACCAGGAACTAACTATGGCTACACCTTC. Its translation is CASRQGPGTNYGYTF. This chain joins TRBV3-1 and TRBJ1-2, with D hard to call. Germline CDR1 LGHDT, CDR2 YNNKEL (reference sequence). This CDR3 comprises 15 residues.

This clonotype was picked up many times. The rearrangement joins TRBV7-2 to TRBJ1-5; TRBD1 matches at 8 bases. The junction had 1 base not matched to a gene; V was cut back by 3 bases and J by 6 bases. The CDR3 covers 13 residues. In germline, CDR1 is SGHTA, CDR2 FQGNSA. As DNA, the CDR3 is TGTGCCAGCAGCTTTGGACAGGGTCAGCCCCAGCATTTT. It codes for CASSFGQGQPQHF.

The CDR3: CASRLRDRGAEQFF. The CDR3 DNA sequence: TGTGCCAGCAGGCTCCGGGACAGGGGTGCTGAGCAGTTCTTC. V is TRBV7-2 and J is TRBJ2-1; TRBD1 aligns across 10 bases. V was clipped by 6 bases and J by 9 bases; unmatched bases: 8. This CDR3 has 14 amino acids. Germline lookup yields CDR1 SGHTA and CDR2 FQGNSA.

This chain uses TRBV10-2 with TRBJ2-1, with D perhaps matching TRBD2 (7 bases). V gave up 1 base and J gave up 2 bases, with 12 bases separating them. Germline V gene lookup returns CDR1 WSHSY and CDR2 SAAADI. This CDR3 is built from 16 residues. CDR3 sequence: CASSELLGGAYNEQFF. The CDR3 DNA is TGCGCCAGCAGTGAGTTGCTAGGGGGGGCCTACAATGAGCAGTTCTTC.

The V call is TRBV19, the J call TRBJ2-2, with D tentatively TRBD2 (5 bases). Between the trimmed V and J ends, which lost 7 bases and 0 bases, there was a span of 12 bases. CDR1 is LNHDA, CDR2 SQIVND, per germline (reference sequence). The CDR3 has 15 amino acids. For the CDR3, the DNA is TGTGCCAGTACCGTGAGGGCGACGAACACCGGGGAGCTGTTTTTT. Protein product: CASTVRATNTGELFF.

J is TRBJ1-3 and V is TRBV11-2; 7 bases map to TRBD1. CDR3 length: 19 residues. CDR1 is SGHAT and CDR2 is FQNNGV in the germline V gene. Germline trimming cut 5 bases from V and 0 bases from J; bases unmatched to any gene: 16. This CDR3 reads CASSLAPGTEYLSGNTIYF. In DNA form, the CDR3 reads TGTGCCAGCAGCCTAGCCCCCGGGACAGAATATCTCTCTGGAAACACCATATATTTT.

This clonotype was seen a handful of times. The chain combines TRBV7-9 with TRBJ1-5; 7 bases line up with TRBD1. Germline V CDR1 and CDR2: SEHNR, FQNEAQ (reference sequence). With 5 bases clipped from V and 4 bases from J, the junction kept 11 bases outside the gene matches. This CDR3 region has 16 residues. DNA of the CDR3: TGTGCCAGCAGCACTTCTTACCGGGACAGTAATCAGCCCCAGCATTTT. Protein sequence: CASSTSYRDSNQPQHF.

The chain combines TRBV27 with TRBJ1-4; D is undetermined. V was shortened by 5 bases and J by 8 bases, with 21 bases between the two germline ends. The CDR3 loop spans 16 amino acids. Per the germline V gene, CDR1 is MNHEY and CDR2 is SMNVEV (reference sequence). CDR3 nucleotides: TGTGCCAGCAGTCCCTTCGGACCGTACAATACCGAAAAACTGTTTTTT. As protein: CASSPFGPYNTEKLFF.

V usage is TRBV7-2 and J usage is TRBJ1-1; the D gene is possibly TRBD1 (6 bases). Germline CDR1 reads SGHTA; CDR2 reads FQGNSA. The CDR3 has 16 amino acids. V was shortened by 4 bases and J by 1 base, with 16 bases between the two germline ends. The CDR3, as DNA: TGTGCCAGCAGCTCACTACCACAGGGCGCGAACACTGAAGCTTTCTTT. Its protein product is CASSSLPQGANTEAFF.

This clonotype was observed a few times. V and J are TRBV6-2 or TRBV6-3 and TRBJ2-7; no firm D call. V was pared by 7 bases and J by 2 bases, with 15 bases between. The CDR3 spans 14 residues. Germline-derived CDR1 and CDR2 are MNHEY and SVGEGT. The CDR3 nucleotides are TGTGCCAGCAACCCCGGGCCCGACCCCTACGAGCAGTACTTC. Translated, it gives CASNPGPDPYEQYF.

The chain carries TRBV3-1 and TRBJ2-7, with 8 bases lining up with TRBD2. Germline-derived CDR1 and CDR2 are LGHDT and YNNKEL (reference sequence). This CDR3 spans 16 amino acids. V was clipped by 4 bases and J by 2 bases; unmatched bases: 10. CDR3 sequence: CASSPRRGGSTYEQYF. The DNA of the CDR3 is TGTGCCAGCAGCCCCCGACGCGGGGGGAGTACCTACGAGCAGTACTTC.

In this sample, this clonotype turned up a few times. The chain combines TRBV12-3 or TRBV12-4 with TRBJ2-3, with TRBD1 identical over 10 bases. CDR3 length: 14 amino acids. With 8 bases clipped from V and 6 bases from J, the junction kept 8 bases outside the gene matches. CDR3 sequence reads: CASQWGTGVDTQYF. The CDR3 DNA is TGTGCCAGCCAGTGGGGGACAGGGGTGGATACGCAGTATTTT.

This clonotype came up once. The chain carries TRBV10-3 and TRBJ2-2; a weak D match, TRBD1 (6 bases). V was pared by 6 bases and J by 5 bases, with 10 bases between. The CDR3 contains 13 residues. In germline, CDR1 is ENHRY, CDR2 SYGVKD. CDR3 residues: CAIRTGVTGELFF. In DNA, the CDR3 is TGTGCCATCAGGACAGGTGTAACCGGGGAGCTGTTTTTT.

V and J are TRBV19 and TRBJ2-7, with TRBD1 identical over 9 bases. Germline CDR1 LNHDA, CDR2 SQIVND (reference sequence). V trimming: 1 base; J trimming: 4 bases; junction bases outside the gene matches: 2. This CDR3 region has 14 residues. This CDR3 is CASSIGTGEYEQYF. The DNA for the CDR3 is TGTGCCAGTAGTATAGGGACAGGGGAATACGAGCAGTACTTC. Looking up the rest from reference TRBV19 and TRBJ2-7 gives the full variable domain: DGGITQSPKYLFRKEGQNVTLSCEQNLNHDAMYWYRQDPGQGLRLIYYSQIVNDFQKGDIAEGYSVSREKKESFPLTVTSAQKNPTAFYLCASSIGTGEYEQYFGPGTRLTVT.

This clonotype was seen ten or more times. The chain couples TRBV7-6 to TRBJ2-7, with D unclear. V lost 1 base, J lost 3 bases, and 13 bases lay in between. Germline V lookup: CDR1 SGHVS, CDR2 FNYEAQ. The CDR3 consists of 15 residues. The CDR3 sequence is CASSLVQPPVYEQYF. CDR3 coding DNA: TGTGCCAGCAGCTTAGTCCAACCGCCCGTCTACGAGCAGTACTTC.

This clonotype was seen once. V and J are TRBV6-2 or TRBV6-3 and TRBJ2-1, with TRBD2 matching over 15 bases. CDR3 length: 18 residues. Trimming took 2 bases from V and 0 from J; bases not matched to a gene: 2. Germline-derived CDR1 and CDR2 are MNHEY and SVGEGT. The CDR3, as DNA: TGTGCCAGCAGTTACAGGACTAGCGGGAGGGTCTCCTACAATGAGCAGTTCTTC. Translated, it gives CASSYRTSGRVSYNEQFF.

The chain is built from TRBV5-4 and TRBJ2-5; 7 nucleotides line up with TRBD2. J lost 4 bases, V lost 1 base, and 7 bases had no gene match. CDR3 length: 15 residues. The germline CDR1 and CDR2 sequences are SGHNT and YYREEE (reference sequence). The CDR3 here is CASSLMAGEGETQYF. The CDR3 DNA sequence: TGTGCCAGCAGCTTGATGGCGGGAGAGGGAGAGACCCAGTACTTC.

V usage is TRBV7-7 and J usage is TRBJ2-1, with D perhaps TRBD2 (6 bases). Per the germline V gene, CDR1 is SSHAT and CDR2 is FNYEAQ (reference sequence). The CDR3 covers 15 residues. Trimming pared 5 bases from V and 0 bases from J, leaving 11 bases between. The CDR3 loop is CASSQTSASYNEQFF. Written as DNA, the CDR3 is TGTGCCAGCAGCCAGACTAGTGCCTCCTACAATGAGCAGTTCTTC.

This clonotype appeared a few times. The rearrangement uses TRBV7-2 and TRBJ2-3, with D possibly matching TRBD1 (5 bases). The V gene's germline CDR1 is SGHTA and CDR2 FQGNSA. Trimming left V 5 bases short and J 3 bases short, with 24 bases between. CDR3 length: 18 residues. This CDR3 is CASSRPRQRVISTDTQYF. The CDR3 nucleotides read TGTGCCAGCAGCCGCCCCCGACAGAGAGTAATCAGTACAGATACGCAGTATTTT.

The chain combines TRBV12-3 or TRBV12-4 with TRBJ2-3; 11 bases line up with TRBD2. CDR3 length: 15 residues. Germline trimming cut 5 bases from V and 3 bases from J; bases unmatched to any gene: 4. CDR3 sequence: CASSGASGRTDTQYF. The CDR3 nucleotides read TGTGCCAGCAGTGGGGCTAGCGGGAGGACAGATACGCAGTATTTT.